This TCR beta chain derives from a study of neurological immune-mediated disorders. Findings and limits, study-wide: None of the CDR3 amino acid sequences of expanded clones recurred across subjects, suggesting private repertoires in all groups.

This clonotype was counted at least ten times. Its antigen is still unknown. V was shortened by 8 bases and J by 4 bases, with 29 bases between the two germline ends. Germline V gene sequence: CDR1 MDHEN, CDR2 SYDVKM. The CDR3 is made up of 18 amino acids. Synthesis of cDNA was performed by 5'RACE using 10-nucleotide random UMIs. TCRdb reprocessed the 5' RACE reads via MiXCR and lists one record per CDR3 protein. The sample records around 50,000 distinct CDR3 sequences, roughly 3.5% being singletons. The chain links TRBV28 to TRBJ2-5; D tentatively fits TRBD1 or TRBD2 (6 bases each). The sequenced sample consisted of PBMCs. This TCR was sampled from a woman younger than 45 with multiple sclerosis. The CDR3 loop reads CASRPRSSWGARGETQYF. CDR3 bases: TGTGCCAGCCGGCCACGGTCCTCTTGGGGGGCCAGGGGAGAGACCCAGTACTTC.